This T cell receptor (beta chain) comes out of a study of post-analysis software for immune sequencing data. The wider study: The courses of disease that were included comprised relapsing-remitting, secondary progressive and progressive-relapsing multiple sclerosis. Overall study results and limits: In multiple sclerosis, normalized Chao1 diversity was significantly below that of controls. The five TRBV segments detected at higher frequency in patients than in controls included TRBV5-6, TRBV5-1 and TRBV20-1.

V was trimmed by 4 bases and J by 1 base, leaving 12 bases between them. The CDR3 has 15 residues. Germline CDR1 reads SGHRS; CDR2 reads YFSETQ. The TCR beta cDNA libraries carried unique molecular identifiers. The authors obtained roughly 0.5 million cDNA molecules from approximately 0.95 to 9.8 million T cells. MiXCR was run by TCRdb on the PCR reads, yielding one entry per CDR3 protein. Of hundreds of thousands of distinct CDR3 sequences in the sample, 59% were seen once. Concerning this clonotype: Its antigen remains unknown.

This rearrangement joins TRBV5-1 to TRBJ1-5, with D tentatively TRBD1 (6 bases). The clonotype originates from a girl between 2 and 10 years old with multiple sclerosis. Sequencing was done on a sample of blood. The CDR3 loop reads CASSRDGGSNQPQHF. The CDR3 bases are TGCGCCAGCAGCCGCGATGGGGGCAGCAATCAGCCCCAGCATTTT. The full variable domain, completed using reference TRBV5-1 and TRBJ1-5, is KAGVTQTPRYLIKTRGQQVTLSCSPISGHRSVSWYQQTPGQGLQFLFEYFSETQRNKGNFPGRFSGRQFSNSRSEMNVSTLELGDSALYLCASSRDGGSNQPQHFGDGTRLSIL.